The clone carrying this TCR beta chain was seen more than once but under ten times. Its target is unknown. The data are from a study of cytotoxic CD8 clonotypes in ibrutinib-treated CLL. Turning to the study itself: Overall, some 24 responses were partial and 2 complete; following median about 69 months, about 15 patients stayed remitted and about 12 progressed. Broader study findings: Clonality went up at ibrutinib response and then declined back toward baseline at progression. Patients with sustained remission and those progressing were sampled at differing times.

The method was immunoSEQ multiplex PCR; TCRdb's version includes in-frame clones alone and lacks a portion of them. Of roughly 200,000 clones in the sample, about three quarters are singletons; the top ten hold roughly 5.8%. The CDR3 is 12 amino acids. V was shortened by 8 bases and J by 0 bases, with 6 bases between the two germline ends. Germline V gene sequence: CDR1 SNHLY, CDR2 FYNNEI. This receptor was identified in a human donor with chronic lymphocytic leukemia. This specimen was PBMCs, taken after 12 months of ibrutinib treatment. The rearrangement joins TRBV2 to TRBJ2-3; possible D gene TRBD1, 5 bases. The CDR3 loop is CASDSSTDTQYF. The DNA of the CDR3 is TGTGCCAGCGACAGTAGCACAGATACGCAGTATTTT.